This record concerns one T cell receptor (beta chain) sequence. This record comes from a study of blood T cell repertoires in COVID-19. Study details: Sample material is recorded as cDNA or gDNA derived from T cells, B-cell-depleted T cells, or PBMCs.

Original methodology: Researchers report that nucleated cell counts were estimated from reference gene primer amplification. The assay was immunoSEQ multiplex PCR, and TCRdb's table has in-frame clones only and misses some. Clonal size and the V and J genes are those of that table, whereas D and trimming came from the DNA. The data contain some 240,000 clones, roughly 80% of them singletons. The V and J ends lost 4 bases and 4 bases, in that order; junction bases with no gene match: 5. CDR1 is LNHDA, CDR2 SQIVND, per germline (reference sequence). This CDR3 is 15 amino acids long. Sequenced sample: peripheral blood. The clonotype comes from a woman in her 70s with acute or convalescent COVID-19. J is TRBJ2-2 and V is TRBV19; TRBD1 matches at 8 bases. CDR3 in amino acids: CASSTTGAGTGELFF. In nucleotides, the CDR3 is TGTGCCAGTAGTACGACAGGGGCGGGCACCGGGGAGCTGTTTTTT.